These T cell receptor beta chains were read from a single sample in a study of early T cells in non-severe SARS-CoV-2 infection. TCRdb re-derived calls from the 5' RACE reads in MiXCR, one entry per CDR3 protein. The repertoire includes 45,000 or so distinct CDR3 sequences, around 6% of them detected once, and around an eighth sits in the top ten. The sample was whole blood. These receptors all stem from an adult who was a healthcare worker with PCR-confirmed SARS-CoV-2 infection or an uninfected control (not recorded which). CDR3s include the opening cysteine and the closing phenylalanine or tryptophan. The D gene is left open where the match is weak. Clone size is stated in some rows and not others, as once, few, many or a class when expanded.

>TRBV7-3|-|TRBD2
CASSPLRLADSGANVLTF
>TRBV6-1|many|-
CASSDQGRGTEAFF
>TRBV5-5|many|TRBD1
CASSLRDSSALGANVLTF
>TRBV11-2|few|-
CASSSLGGDSNQPQHF
>TRBV7-6|many|-
CASTKGGSQETQYF
>TRBV27|many|TRBD1
CASKTGGFGEQYF
>TRBV6-1|many|TRBD2
CASSGSGGTDTQYF
>TRBV2|many|-
CASSEVRASGNTIYF
>TRBV6-1|many|-
CATLVGAYTEAFF
>TRBV12-3/TRBV12-4|many|-
CASNRLVGKDTQYF